These 9 T cell receptor beta chains originate from one sample sequenced in a study of human T cells and chemical hapten exposure (dated by TCRdb to the early 2020s). According to the study, the label for this sample's time point signals: patch test 2, 6 weeks after DPC sensitization. Sample treatment or condition, as interpreted from the label and publication: therapeutic diphenylcyclopropenone sensitization with weekly scalp DPC. Library method: RACE. Sequencing used a NextSeq 500. TCRdb reran the public reads through fastp at Q25 and MiXCR, keeping productive beta chains. One record per CDR3 amino acid sequence lists the most common genes and DNA. Within this sample are 330,000 or so distinct CDR3 sequences, with about 6.9% of them counted one time only. More than 5.5% of the sample is held by the ten biggest clonotypes. The sequenced sample was whole blood, obtained in connection with sensitization to the hapten diphenylcyclopropenone (DPC). These receptors came from a woman aged 18-30 years with alopecia areata. Some clones in this sample may be carry-over from other donors' samples.

The rearrangement joins TRBV6-1 to TRBJ2-1; 14 nucleotides line up with TRBD2. In germline, CDR1 is MNHNS, CDR2 SASEGT. This CDR3 comprises 17 residues. V dropped 4 bases and J dropped 7; count of bases not matched to a gene: 9. In DNA form, the CDR3 reads TGTGCCAGCAGTGGCTCTGGACTAGCGGGGGGCCATAATGAGCAGTTCTTC. This gives the protein CASSGSGLAGGHNEQFF.

The rearrangement joins TRBV4-3 to TRBJ1-5, with no clear D. The V gene's germline CDR1 is LGHNA and CDR2 YSLEER. This CDR3 is built from 13 residues. Between the trimmed V and J ends, which lost 0 bases and 8 bases, there was a span of 8 bases. CDR3 nucleotide sequence: TGCGCCAGCAGCCAAGACCTTTTTGAGCCCCAGCATTTT. Encoded protein: CASSQDLFEPQHF.

This sequence joins TRBV20-1 and TRBJ2-1; D call uncertain. CDR3 length equals 14 residues. CDR1 is DFQATT, CDR2 SNEGSKA, per germline (reference sequence). The V gene lost 3 bases and the J gene lost 7 bases, with 16 bases spanning the gap. CDR3 in amino acids: CSASSSLGRNEQFF. The CDR3 DNA follows: TGCAGTGCTAGTAGCTCGTTGGGTAGAAATGAGCAGTTCTTC.

Ten or more counts support this clonotype. The chain links TRBV6-1 to TRBJ1-4; 7 bases match TRBD1. The CDR3 spans 15 residues. The V segment lost 8 bases and the J segment 8 bases; nucleotides outside the gene matches: 14. CDR1 and CDR2 (germline): MNHNS, SASEGT. CDR3 region: CASVSHRDSAEKLFF. The CDR3 region has the DNA TGTGCCAGCGTGTCACACCGGGACAGCGCCGAAAAACTGTTTTTT.

This clonotype was seen more than once but under ten times. The rearrangement uses TRBV15 and TRBJ2-3, with D unresolved. This CDR3 has 11 amino acids. V lost 4 bases and J 4 bases, leaving 3 bases between the germline ends. From germline, CDR1 is LNHNV and CDR2 YYDKDF (reference sequence). The CDR3 sequence: CATSTADTQYF. CDR3 coding DNA: TGTGCCACCAGCACGGCAGATACGCAGTATTTT.

This clonotype was detected ten times or more. The chain has TRBV28 and TRBJ1-1; a possible D gene is TRBD1 (6 bases). Germline V gives CDR1 MDHEN, CDR2 SYDVKM. Trimming shortened V by 8 bases and J by 2 bases, and 15 bases separated the two germline ends. The CDR3 spans 14 residues. CDR3 protein: CASRVLGGNTEAFF. CDR3 coding DNA: TGTGCCAGCCGTGTATTGGGGGGCAACACTGAAGCTTTCTTT.

The chain employs TRBV1 and TRBJ2-7; TRBD1, as called in the table, went unchecked against the DNA. TRBV1 is reported as a pseudogene. This CDR3 region has 15 residues. The CDR3 spells CTSSNKGVLYYEQYF. The CDR3 DNA follows: TGCACCAGCAGTAATAAGGGGGTCCTATACTACGAGCAGTACTTC.

The table lists this clonotype with a few counts. This sequence joins TRBV4-2 and TRBJ2-4; TRBD2 matches 13 bases. From germline, CDR1 is LGHNA and CDR2 YNFKEQ. This CDR3 region has 19 residues. V lost 1 base to trimming and J lost 0 bases; unmatched junction nucleotides: 6. The CDR3 nucleotides are TGTGCCAGCAGCCAAGCCCAACTAGCGGGGGGGCTAGCCAAAAACATTCAGTACTTC. As protein: CASSQAQLAGGLAKNIQYF.

This clonotype was recorded a few times. The V gene is TRBV5-1, the J gene TRBJ2-5; 14 bases match TRBD2. The CDR3 spans 19 residues. Germline CDR1 reads SGHRS; CDR2 reads YFSETQ. The trim removed 2 bases at V and 2 bases at J, leaving 11 bases unmatched. The CDR3 nucleotides read TGCGCCAGCAGCTTCTCGGGGACTAGCGGGGGATCTATTCAAGAGACCCAGTACTTC. Protein: CASSFSGTSGGSIQETQYF. Full variable domain (missing parts from reference TRBV5-1 and TRBJ2-5): KAGVTQTPRYLIKTRGQQVTLSCSPISGHRSVSWYQQTPGQGLQFLFEYFSETQRNKGNFPGRFSGRQFSNSRSEMNVSTLELGDSALYLCASSFSGTSGGSIQETQYFGPGTRLLVL.